The T cell receptor beta chain under discussion was sequenced for a study of cytomegalovirus exposure and HLA in healthy donors. This PCR relied on a set of 60 Vbeta primers and 13 Jbeta primers. Measured with immunoSEQ multiplex PCR; TCRdb has only the in-frame clones, and not every one. This sample has about 170,000 clones, with 75% to 85% found just once. Germline trimming cut 8 bases from V and 5 bases from J; bases unmatched to any gene: 11. The CDR3 has 14 residues. The sequence derives from a female donor in good health and CMV-seronegative. This sequence joins TRBV23-1 and TRBJ1-2; 7 bases map to TRBD1. TRBV23-1 is noted as an ORF with a role that remains uncertain. The sequenced sample consisted of PBMCs. The CDR3 protein is CASPRGVGVYGYTF. The CDR3 DNA sequence: TGCGCCAGCCCCAGGGGGGTCGGGGTATATGGCTACACCTTC.